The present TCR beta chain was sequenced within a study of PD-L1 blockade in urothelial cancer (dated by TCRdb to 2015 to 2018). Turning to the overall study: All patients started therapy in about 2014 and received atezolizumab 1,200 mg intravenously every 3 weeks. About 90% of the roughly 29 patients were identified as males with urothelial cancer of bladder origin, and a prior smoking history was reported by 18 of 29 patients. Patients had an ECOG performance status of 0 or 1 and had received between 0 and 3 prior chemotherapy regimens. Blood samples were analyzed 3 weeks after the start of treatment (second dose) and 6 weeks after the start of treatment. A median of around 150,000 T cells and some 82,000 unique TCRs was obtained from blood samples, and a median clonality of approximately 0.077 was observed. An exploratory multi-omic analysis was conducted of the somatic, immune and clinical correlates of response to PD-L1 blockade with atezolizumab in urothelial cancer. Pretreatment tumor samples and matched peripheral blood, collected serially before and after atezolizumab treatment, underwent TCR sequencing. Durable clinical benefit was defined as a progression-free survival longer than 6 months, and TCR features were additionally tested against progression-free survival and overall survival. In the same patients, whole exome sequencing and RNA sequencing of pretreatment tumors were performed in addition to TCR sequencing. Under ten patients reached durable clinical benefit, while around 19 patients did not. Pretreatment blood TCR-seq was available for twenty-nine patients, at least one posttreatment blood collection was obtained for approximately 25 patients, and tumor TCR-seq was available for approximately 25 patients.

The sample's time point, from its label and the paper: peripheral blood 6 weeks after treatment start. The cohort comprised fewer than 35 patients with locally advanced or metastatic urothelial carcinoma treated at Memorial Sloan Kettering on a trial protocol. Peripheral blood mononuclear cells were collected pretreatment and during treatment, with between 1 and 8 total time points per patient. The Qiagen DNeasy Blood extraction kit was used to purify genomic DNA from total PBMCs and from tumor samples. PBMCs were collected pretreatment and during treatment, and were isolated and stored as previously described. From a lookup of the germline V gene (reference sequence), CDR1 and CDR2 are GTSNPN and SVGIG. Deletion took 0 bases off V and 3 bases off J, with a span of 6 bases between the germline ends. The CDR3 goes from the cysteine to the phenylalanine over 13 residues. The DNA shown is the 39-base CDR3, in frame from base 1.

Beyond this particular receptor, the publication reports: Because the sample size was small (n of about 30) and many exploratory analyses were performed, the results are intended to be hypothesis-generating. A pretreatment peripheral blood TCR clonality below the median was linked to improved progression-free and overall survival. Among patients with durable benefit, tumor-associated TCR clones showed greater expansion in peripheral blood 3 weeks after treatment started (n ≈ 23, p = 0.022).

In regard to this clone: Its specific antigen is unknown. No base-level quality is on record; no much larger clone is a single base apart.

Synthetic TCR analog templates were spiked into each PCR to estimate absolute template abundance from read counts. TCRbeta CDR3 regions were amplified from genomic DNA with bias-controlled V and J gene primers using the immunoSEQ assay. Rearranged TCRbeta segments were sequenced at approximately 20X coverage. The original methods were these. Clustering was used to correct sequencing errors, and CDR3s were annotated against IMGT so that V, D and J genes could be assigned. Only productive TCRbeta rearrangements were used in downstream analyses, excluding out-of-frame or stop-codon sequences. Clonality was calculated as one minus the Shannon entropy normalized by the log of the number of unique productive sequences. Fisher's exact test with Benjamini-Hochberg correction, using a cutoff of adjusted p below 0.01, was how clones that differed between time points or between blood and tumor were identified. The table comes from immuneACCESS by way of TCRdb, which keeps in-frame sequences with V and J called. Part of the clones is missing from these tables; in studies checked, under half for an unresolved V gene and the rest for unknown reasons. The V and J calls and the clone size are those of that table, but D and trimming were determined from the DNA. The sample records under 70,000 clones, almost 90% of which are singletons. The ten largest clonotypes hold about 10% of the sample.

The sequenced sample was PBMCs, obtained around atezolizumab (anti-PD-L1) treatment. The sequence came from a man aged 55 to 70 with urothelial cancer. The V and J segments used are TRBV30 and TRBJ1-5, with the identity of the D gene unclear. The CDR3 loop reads CAWSVRDNQPQHF. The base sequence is TGTGCCTGGAGTGTACGGGACAATCAGCCCCAGCATTTT.